This T cell receptor (beta chain) was profiled in a study of blood T cell repertoires in COVID-19. The germline gives CDR1 MNHNS, CDR2 SASEGT. The CDR3 covers 15 residues. Trimming took 1 base from V and 5 from J; bases not matched to a gene: 4. Here immunoSEQ multiplex PCR was the method, and the copy in TCRdb shows in-frame clones only, minus some. The sample yields about 260,000 clones, 88% seen once. The V and J genes are TRBV6-1 and TRBJ1-4; 7 bases fit TRBD1. The source is a woman aged 70 to 79 with COVID-19, enrolled during active disease. The sequenced material came from peripheral blood. Here the CDR3 reads CASSEGGTVNEKLFF. CDR3 in DNA: TGTGCCAGCAGTGAAGGGGGGACAGTGAATGAAAAACTGTTTTTT.